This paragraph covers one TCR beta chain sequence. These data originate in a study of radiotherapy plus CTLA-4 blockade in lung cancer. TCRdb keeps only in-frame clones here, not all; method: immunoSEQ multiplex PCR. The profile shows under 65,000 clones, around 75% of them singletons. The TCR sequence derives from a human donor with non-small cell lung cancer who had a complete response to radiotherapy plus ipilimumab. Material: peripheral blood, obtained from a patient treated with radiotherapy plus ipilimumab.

The CDR3, as DNA: TGCGCCAGCAGCCTGACTAGCATCCCAGGAGATACGCAGTATTTT. Protein: CASSLTSIPGDTQYF. The V call is TRBV4-1, the J call TRBJ2-3, with TRBD2 matching 7 bases. The V gene end was trimmed by 4 bases and the J gene end by 5 bases; junction bases not matched to a gene: 9. The CDR3 is 15 amino acids. Germline assignment: CDR1 MGHRA and CDR2 YSYEKL.